This T cell receptor (beta chain) originates from a study of cytomegalovirus exposure and HLA in healthy donors. At the level of the study: Earlier sequencing of some 170 million T cells yielded approximately 100 million unique TCR beta sequences.

CDR3 length equals 13 residues. Trimming left V 4 bases short and J 1 base short, with 8 bases between. CDR1 is SGHRS, CDR2 YFSETQ, per germline. This clone was seen more than once but under ten times. The PCR had 60 Vbeta and 13 Jbeta primers. The assay was immunoSEQ multiplex PCR, and TCRdb's table has in-frame clones only and misses some. The sample has 170,000 or so clones; approximately 78% are singletons. Sequencing input: PBMCs. The receptor was isolated from a woman aged 45-65 years in good health and CMV-seropositive. The rearrangement joins TRBV5-1 to TRBJ1-1; perhaps TRBD1 as D (5 bases). The CDR3, as DNA: TGCGCCAGCAGCAAGGACAAGAACACTGAAGCTTTCTTT. It specifies CASSKDKNTEAFF.